This T cell receptor beta chain was profiled in a study of immune heterogeneity within non-small cell lung tumors. Study-wide points: Recurrence of identical dominant CDR3 beta clonotypes was observed across intrapatient tumor sites, concomitant with site-unique high-frequency clones. Individual patients had largely distinct high-frequency T-cell receptor beta clonotypes.

TCR beta CDR3 was amplified by multiplex PCR using 32 V and 13 J primers. TCRdb processed the multiplex PCR reads anew with MiXCR; each CDR3 protein has one entry. The data hold tens of thousands of distinct CDR3 sequences, with around 28% observed a single time. Bulk tumor genomic DNA (approximately 640 ng per sample) served as template. Several spatially distant biopsies were obtained per primary tumor intraoperatively. Untreated, newly diagnosed non-small cell lung cancer patients underwent curative surgery. Having surgery with curative intent, the donors were patients newly diagnosed with non-small cell lung cancer. This clonotype was detected many times. Its antigen is currently unknown. Sequenced material: lung tumor tissue. The TCR originated in a man aged 35 to 55 with non-small cell lung cancer.

Here the CDR3 reads CSATQPGGREKLFF. The DNA of the CDR3 is TGCAGTGCTACTCAACCAGGGGGTCGAGAAAAACTGTTTTTT. This chain joins TRBV20-1 and TRBJ1-4, with TRBD1 identical over 7 bases. Trimming cost V 4 bases and J 8 bases; bases outside gene matches: 10. Per the germline V gene, CDR1 is DFQATT and CDR2 is SNEGSKA (reference sequence). The CDR3 sequence is 14 residues long.